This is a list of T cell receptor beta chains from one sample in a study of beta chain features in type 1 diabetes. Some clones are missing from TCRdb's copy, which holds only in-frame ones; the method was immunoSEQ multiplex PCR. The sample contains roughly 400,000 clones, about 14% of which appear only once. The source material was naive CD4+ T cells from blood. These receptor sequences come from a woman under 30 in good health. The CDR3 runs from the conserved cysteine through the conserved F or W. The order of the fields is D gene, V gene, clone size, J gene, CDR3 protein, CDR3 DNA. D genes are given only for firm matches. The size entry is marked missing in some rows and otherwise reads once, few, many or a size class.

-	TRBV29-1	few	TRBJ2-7	CSVESPNYEQYF	TGCAGCGTTGAATCCCCCAACTACGAGCAGTACTTC
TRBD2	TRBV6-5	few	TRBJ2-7	CASSIAAGGPYEQYF	TGTGCCAGCAGTATAGCAGCGGGAGGCCCCTACGAGCAGTACTTC
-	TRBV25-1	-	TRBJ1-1	CASGLNTEAFF	TGTGCCAGCGGACTTAACACTGAAGCTTTCTTT
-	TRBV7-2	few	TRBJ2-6	CASSPVRLPSGANVLTF	TGTGCCAGCAGCCCGGTCAGACTCCCCTCTGGGGCCAACGTCCTGACTTTC
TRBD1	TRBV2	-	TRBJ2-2	CASTQGGQGYTGELFF	TGTGCCAGCACCCAGGGGGGACAGGGGTACACCGGGGAGCTGTTTTTT
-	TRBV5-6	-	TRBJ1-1	CASSLGRTRAFF	TGTGCCAGCAGCTTGGGTAGAACGCGAGCTTTCTTT
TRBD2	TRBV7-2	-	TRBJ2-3	CASSPGLAGPSTDTQYF	TGTGCCAGCAGCCCCGGACTAGCGGGACCTAGCACAGATACGCAGTATTTT
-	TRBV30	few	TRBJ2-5	CAWGNRAETQYF	TGTGCCTGGGGGAACAGGGCAGAGACCCAGTACTTC
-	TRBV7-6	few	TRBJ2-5	CASSLRAARSGETQYF	TGTGCCAGCAGCTTACGCGCGGCCAGGAGCGGGGAGACCCAGTACTTC
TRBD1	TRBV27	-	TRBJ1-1	CATIWLGQGKFEAFF	TGTGCCACCATTTGGCTGGGACAGGGGAAGTTTGAAGCTTTCTTT
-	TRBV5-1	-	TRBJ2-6	CASSLALGAGANVLTF	TGCGCCAGCAGCTTGGCCTTGGGGGCCGGGGCCAACGTCCTGACTTTC
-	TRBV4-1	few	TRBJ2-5	CASSRTAGSQYF	TGCGCCAGCAGTCGAACGGCAGGATCCCAGTACTTC
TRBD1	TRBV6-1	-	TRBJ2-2	CASTLTGATGELFF	TGTGCCAGCACTTTGACAGGGGCCACCGGGGAGCTGTTTTTT
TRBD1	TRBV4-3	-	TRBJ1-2	CASSQDMETGRNYGYTF	TGCGCCAGCAGCCAAGATATGGAGACAGGGCGGAACTATGGCTACACCTTC
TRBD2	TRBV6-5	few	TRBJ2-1	CASSYSRTSVTSEQFF	TGTGCCAGCAGTTACTCCCGGACTAGCGTAACCAGTGAGCAGTTCTTC
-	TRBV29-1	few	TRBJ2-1	CSVDGSSYNEQFF	TGCAGCGTGGACGGGAGCTCCTACAATGAGCAGTTCTTC
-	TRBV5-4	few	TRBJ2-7	CASRDGLLPTGHEQYF	TGTGCCAGCAGGGATGGACTACTCCCAACCGGCCACGAGCAGTACTTC
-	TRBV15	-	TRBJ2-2	CATSRAGTPGELFF	TGTGCCACCAGCAGAGCGGGGACACCAGGGGAGCTGTTTTTT
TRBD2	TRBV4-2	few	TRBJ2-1	CASSQDRTSNDEQFF	TGTGCCAGCAGCCAAGATCGGACTAGCAACGATGAGCAGTTCTTC
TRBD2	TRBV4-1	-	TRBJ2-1	CASSQDHRTSGGRGRFF	TGCGCCAGCAGCCAAGATCACAGGACTAGCGGGGGTAGGGGCCGGTTCTTC
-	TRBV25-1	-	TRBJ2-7	CASSPDSSYEQYF	TGTGCCAGCAGTCCAGACAGCTCCTACGAGCAGTACTTC
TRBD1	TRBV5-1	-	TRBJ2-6	CASSLAGTGHSGANVLTF	TGCGCCAGCAGCTTGGCCGGGACAGGCCACTCTGGGGCCAACGTCCTGACTTTC
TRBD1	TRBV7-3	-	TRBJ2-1	CASSLEGQGWNEQFF	TGTGCCAGCAGCTTAGAGGGACAGGGCTGGAATGAGCAGTTCTTC
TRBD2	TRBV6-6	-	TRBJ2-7	CASKREGKGEQYF	TGTGCCAGCAAGCGGGAGGGGAAGGGCGAGCAGTACTTC
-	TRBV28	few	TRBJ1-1	CASSLRDGRMNTEAFF	TGTGCCAGCAGTTTGCGGGACGGCCGGATGAACACTGAAGCTTTCTTT
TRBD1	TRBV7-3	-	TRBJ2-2	CASSLNRGPGELFF	TGTGCCAGCAGCTTAAACAGGGGGCCCGGGGAGCTGTTTTTT
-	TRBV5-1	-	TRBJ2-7	CASSLDDTSYEQYF	TGCGCCAGCAGCTTGGACGACACTTCCTACGAGCAGTACTTC
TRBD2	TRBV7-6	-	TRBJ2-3	CASSQSGSSQYF	TGTGCCAGCAGCCAAAGCGGGAGCTCGCAGTATTTT
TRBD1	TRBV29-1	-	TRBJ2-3	CSVALGTGGITDTQYF	TGCAGCGTAGCCCTCGGGACAGGGGGCATTACAGATACGCAGTATTTT
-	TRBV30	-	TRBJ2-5	CAWSGPGAGETQYF	TGTGCCTGGAGTGGACCAGGGGCTGGGGAGACCCAGTACTTC
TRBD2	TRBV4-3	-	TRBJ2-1	CASSQEGLAVNEQFF	TGCGCCAGCAGCCAGGAGGGACTAGCGGTCAATGAGCAGTTCTTC
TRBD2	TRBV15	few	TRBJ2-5	CATSGLAGGPQETQYF	TGTGCCACCAGCGGCTTAGCGGGAGGGCCGCAAGAGACCCAGTACTTC
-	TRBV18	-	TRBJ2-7	CASSPEGQGYEQYF	TGTGCCAGCTCACCAGAAGGGCAGGGCTACGAGCAGTACTTC
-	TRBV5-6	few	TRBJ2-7	CASSLVGYEQYF	TGTGCCAGCAGCTTGGTCGGCTACGAGCAGTACTTC
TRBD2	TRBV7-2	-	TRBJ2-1	CASSARLAGAEQFF	TGTGCCAGCAGCGCCCGACTAGCGGGAGCTGAGCAGTTCTTC
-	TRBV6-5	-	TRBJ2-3	CASSNTDTQYF	TGTGCCAGCAGCAATACAGATACGCAGTATTTT
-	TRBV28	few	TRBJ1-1	CASSLTFSGGTEAFF	TGTGCCAGCAGTTTAACTTTTTCCGGAGGAACTGAAGCTTTCTTT
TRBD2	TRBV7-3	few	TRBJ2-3	CASSVATLGAGDDTQYF	TGTGCCAGCAGCGTAGCGACCTTAGGAGCGGGAGACGATACGCAGTATTTT
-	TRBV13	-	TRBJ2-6	CASSLRSTSTGANVLTF	TGTGCCAGCAGCTTAAGGAGCACGAGTACTGGGGCCAACGTCCTGACTTTC
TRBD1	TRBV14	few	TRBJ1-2	CASSLGQSYGYTF	TGTGCCAGCAGCCTGGGACAGAGCTATGGCTACACCTTC
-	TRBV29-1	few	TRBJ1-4	CSVVVGGAEKLFF	TGCAGCGTTGTTGTAGGAGGGGCCGAAAAACTGTTTTTT
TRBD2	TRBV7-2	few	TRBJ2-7	CASSSHGTSGSYEQYF	TGTGCCAGCAGCTCACACGGGACTAGCGGGTCCTACGAGCAGTACTTC
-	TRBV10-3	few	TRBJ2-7	CAISDLSSDEQYF	TGTGCCATCAGTGATCTGAGCTCTGACGAGCAGTACTTC
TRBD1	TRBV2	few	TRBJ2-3	CASREDRAADTQYF	TGTGCCAGCAGGGAGGACAGGGCGGCAGATACGCAGTATTTT
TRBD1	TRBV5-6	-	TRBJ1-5	CASSLTGGADQPQHF	TGTGCCAGCAGCTTGACAGGGGGCGCGGATCAGCCCCAGCATTTT
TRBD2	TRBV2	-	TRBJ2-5	CASSGLAGVETQYF	TGTGCCAGCAGCGGACTAGCGGGAGTGGAGACCCAGTACTTC
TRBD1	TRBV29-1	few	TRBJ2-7	CSVDGTGNYEQYF	TGCAGCGTTGATGGGACAGGGAACTACGAGCAGTACTTC
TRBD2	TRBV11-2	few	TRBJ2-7	CASSLDRLASYEQYF	TGTGCCAGCAGCTTAGATAGACTAGCTTCCTACGAGCAGTACTTC
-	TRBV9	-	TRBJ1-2	CASSDDKGIYGYTF	TGTGCCAGCAGTGATGACAAGGGGATCTATGGCTACACCTTC
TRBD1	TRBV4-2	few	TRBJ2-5	CASSQAGGVGETQYF	TGTGCCAGCAGCCAAGCAGGGGGCGTTGGGGAGACCCAGTACTTC
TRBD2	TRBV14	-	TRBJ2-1	CASSPLLAGGGEQFF	TGTGCCAGCAGCCCCCTCTTAGCGGGAGGGGGGGAGCAGTTCTTC
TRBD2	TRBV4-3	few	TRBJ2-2	CASSQGGTSGLGGELFF	TGCGCCAGCAGCCAAGGCGGGACTAGCGGCCTGGGCGGGGAGCTGTTTTTT
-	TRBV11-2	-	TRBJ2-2	CASALSRGLTGELFF	TGTGCCAGCGCTCTTTCCAGGGGATTAACCGGGGAGCTGTTTTTT
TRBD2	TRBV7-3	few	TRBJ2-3	CASSLTSAGGRTDTQYF	TGTGCCAGCAGCTTAACGTCTGCGGGAGGGAGAACGGATACGCAGTATTTT
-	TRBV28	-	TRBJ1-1	CASFTGIEAFF	TGTGCCAGCTTTACAGGGATTGAAGCTTTCTTT
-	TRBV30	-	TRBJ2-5	CAWSHGRGSGETQYF	TGTGCCTGGAGTCACGGTCGGGGGTCAGGAGAGACCCAGTACTTC
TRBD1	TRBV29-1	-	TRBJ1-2	CSGQRQGAGGYTF	TGCAGCGGACAGAGACAGGGGGCGGGTGGCTACACCTTC
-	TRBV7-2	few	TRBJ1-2	CASSSRDSNYGYTF	TGTGCCAGCAGCTCTAGAGACAGTAACTATGGCTACACCTTC
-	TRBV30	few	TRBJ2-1	CAWSGQGYYNEQFF	TGTGCCTGGAGTGGCCAGGGGTACTACAATGAGCAGTTCTTC